Below, 31 T cell receptor beta chains from the same sample are listed, as sequenced in a study of T cell repertoires in cytomegalovirus infection. Antigens for these TCRs are unknown. One entry per CDR3 protein, called by TCRdb with MiXCR from the reads. Among about 830,000 distinct CDR3 sequences listed, 32% were seen once. The material sequenced was cultured CD8+ T cells from PBMCs, taken from culture after CMV antigen stimulation. The source of these receptors is a human donor in good health (CMV status not recorded). Some clones in this sample may be carry-over from other donors' samples.

The V call is TRBV7-8, the J call TRBJ2-7, with 9 bases fitting TRBD1. This CDR3 has 15 amino acids. V was pared by 5 bases and J by 0 bases, with 5 bases of the junction left unmatched. CDR1 and CDR2 from the germline V gene are SGHVS and FQNEAQ. The CDR3 DNA reads as TGTGCCAGCAGCCCGGGACAGGGCTTCTCCTACGAGCAGTACTTC. Translation: CASSPGQGFSYEQYF.

This clonotype was seen more than once but under ten times. This chain joins TRBV7-8 and TRBJ2-6; D is possibly TRBD1 (5 bases). The germline gives CDR1 SGHVS, CDR2 FQNEAQ. This CDR3 spans 17 amino acids. The germline V and J ends were trimmed by 0 bases and 4 bases, with 13 bases remaining between them. For the CDR3, the DNA is TGTGCCAGCAGCTTAGCCTCGATGGGGCTCGGGGCCAACGTCCTGACTTTC. This codes for CASSLASMGLGANVLTF.

The V and J genes are TRBV7-9 and TRBJ1-3; tentatively, D is TRBD1 (5 bases). V was shortened by 5 bases and J by 0 bases, with 14 bases between the two germline ends. This CDR3 is 16 amino acids long. CDR1 and CDR2 (germline): SEHNR, FQNEAQ (reference sequence). Here the CDR3 reads CASSPRDSSSGNTIYF. The CDR3 DNA reads as TGTGCCAGCAGCCCCCGGGACTCGAGCTCTGGAAACACCATATATTTT.

The genes are TRBV6-1 and TRBJ2-1; maybe TRBD2 (6 bases). The CDR3 is made up of 15 amino acids. CDR1 and CDR2 (germline): MNHNS, SASEGT. Between the trimmed V and J ends, which lost 3 bases and 1 base, there was a span of 10 bases. Here the CDR3 DNA reads TGTGCCAGCAGTGATGGCGGGGTGTCCTACAATGAGCAGTTCTTC. Residues: CASSDGGVSYNEQFF.

This clonotype showed up many times. V and J are TRBV7-2 and TRBJ2-1; 9 nucleotides align to TRBD1. The germline V gene has CDR1 SGHTA and CDR2 FQGNSA. CDR3 length equals 14 residues. With 8 bases clipped from V and 6 bases from J, the junction kept 8 bases outside the gene matches. In nucleotides, the CDR3 is TGTGCCAGCCGGGGACAGGGTCGACCCAATGAGCAGTTCTTC. Its translation: CASRGQGRPNEQFF.

The rearrangement joins TRBV20-1 to TRBJ1-1; D call uncertain. The CDR3 contains 13 residues. Germline loops: CDR1 DFQATT, CDR2 SNEGSKA (reference sequence). V shed 6 bases and J shed 4 bases, with 15 bases lying between them. The CDR3, as DNA: TGCAGTGCCAAGACACCACGAGGCACTGAAGCTTTCTTT. Protein sequence: CSAKTPRGTEAFF.

The sample holds many counts of this clonotype. This sequence joins TRBV7-2 and TRBJ2-5, with D maybe TRBD2 (6 bases). The CDR3 has 15 amino acids. Trimming stripped 2 bases from V and 2 bases from J, with 12 bases between. Germline lookup yields CDR1 SGHTA and CDR2 FQGNSA. Written as DNA, the CDR3 is TGTGCCAGCAGCTTAAACGGGGGACCTCAAGAGACCCAGTACTTC. This gives the protein CASSLNGGPQETQYF.

This CDR3 reads CASSGTGGFEQYF. CDR3 nucleotide sequence: TGCGCCAGCAGTGGGACAGGGGGCTTCGAGCAGTACTTC. The chain combines TRBV10-2 with TRBJ2-7; 11 bases align to TRBD1. This CDR3 has 13 residues. V trimming: 4 bases; J trimming: 6 bases; junction bases outside the gene matches: 2. Looked up from germline, CDR1 is WSHSY and CDR2 is SAAADI.

The rearrangement joins TRBV27 to TRBJ2-3; D not resolved. Trimming shortened V by 11 bases and J by 2 bases, and 8 bases separated the two germline ends. Germline V lookup: CDR1 MNHEY, CDR2 SMNVEV (reference sequence). CDR3 length equals 11 residues. The CDR3 sequence is CAVGYTDTQYF. The DNA of the CDR3 is TGTGCCGTCGGGTACACAGATACGCAGTATTTT.

This clonotype was counted once. The J gene is TRBJ1-4, the V gene TRBV7-6, with 10 bases identical to TRBD1. Germline trimming cut 7 bases from V and 7 bases from J; bases unmatched to any gene: 3. The CDR3 sequence is 13 residues long. Germline values: CDR1 SGHVS, CDR2 FNYEAQ. The CDR3 nucleotides read TGTGCCAGCAAGGGACAGGGGACTGAAAAACTGTTTTTT. It translates to CASKGQGTEKLFF. The full variable domain, completed using reference TRBV7-6 and TRBJ1-4, is GAGVSQSPRYKVTKRGQDVALRCDPISGHVSLYWYRQALGQGPEFLTYFNYEAQQDKSGLPNDRFSAERPEGSISTLTIQRTEQRDSAMYRCASKGQGTEKLFFGSGTQLSVL.

In the case of this clonotype: Because the CDR3 is missing its conserved closing phenylalanine or tryptophan, this is likely a read error. The V and J genes are TRBV5-1 and TRBJ2-1, with no clear D. V shed 1 base and J shed 6 bases, with 2 bases lying between them. This CDR3 spans 11 amino acids. Germline CDR1 and CDR2: SGHRS and YFSETQ. The CDR3 region has the DNA TGCGCCAGCAGCTTGAGCAATGAGCAGTTCTTG. This encodes CASSLSNEQFL.

The CDR3 nucleotides are TGCAGCGTTATTGGGGTAGTCGCTTTCTTT. This codes for CSVIGVVAFF. This chain connects TRBV29-1 to TRBJ1-1; D unclear. CDR1 and CDR2 (germline): SQVTM, ANQGSEA. The CDR3 sequence is 10 residues long. The germline V and J ends were trimmed by 5 bases and 11 bases, with 12 bases remaining between them.

Only a few counts were recorded for this clonotype. DNA for the CDR3: TGTGCCAGCAGCTTGGAGGGAGGGGTATATGCACCCCAGCTGTATAATTCACCCCTCCACTTT. Translating gives CASSLEGGVYAPQLYNSPLHF. The chain couples TRBV5-6 to TRBJ1-6, with D possibly being TRBD1 (5 bases). Germline CDR1 reads SGHDT; CDR2 reads YYEEEE. This CDR3 region has 21 residues. The ends were cut back, 0 bases at V and 4 bases at J, with 26 bases in the middle.

The table lists this clonotype with a few counts. The chain recombines TRBV12-3 or TRBV12-4 with TRBJ2-1; TRBD2 matches 13 bases. Trimming removed 5 bases from V and 6 bases from J; junction bases left unmatched: 7. The CDR3 consists of 16 residues. CDR3 nucleotide sequence: TGTGCCAGCAGTAGGACTAGCGGGGGAGGGGGCAATGAGCAGTTCTTC. It translates to CASSRTSGGGGNEQFF.

This clonotype has just a few counts. The chain uses TRBV7-9 and TRBJ1-1; D gene unclear. CDR3 length equals 13 residues. Germline CDR1 is SEHNR and CDR2 is FQNEAQ (reference sequence). V lost 5 bases and J lost 4, with 11 bases in between. The CDR3 DNA reads as TGTGCCAGCAGCGCGGATGGGCGCACTGAAGCTTTCTTT. Protein: CASSADGRTEAFF.

This clonotype was recorded at least ten times. The V call is TRBV11-3, the J call TRBJ2-1, with D possibly being TRBD1 or TRBD2 (6 bases each). This CDR3 region has 13 residues. The germline V gene encodes CDR1 SGHNT and CDR2 YENEEA. Trimming stripped 1 base from V and 9 bases from J, with 10 bases between. The CDR3 DNA follows: TGTGCCAGCAGCTTAGTTCGGGGGCGTGAGCAGTTCTTC. Amino acids: CASSLVRGREQFF.

The chain is built from TRBV6-1 and TRBJ2-5; possibly TRBD2 for D (6 bases). V lost 5 bases and J lost 9, with 22 bases in between. In germline, CDR1 is MNHNS, CDR2 SASEGT. This CDR3 comprises 15 residues. This chain's CDR3 is CASSSSDLMWEAQYF. The CDR3 DNA reads TGTGCCAGCAGTTCATCTGACCTCATGTGGGAGGCCCAGTACTTC.

Remarks on this clonotype: The junction does not match germline at one end; this may be a read error. The CDR3 DNA follows: TGTGCCAGCAGCTCTCGCGGGCAGGCGTTAGCCAAAAACATTCAGTACTTT. It translates to CASSSRGQALAKNIQYF. This chain joins TRBV7-6 and TRBJ2-4; D possibly corresponds to TRBD2 (5 bases). The germline CDR1 and CDR2 sequences are SGHVS and FNYEAQ. The CDR3 has 17 residues.

In nucleotides, the CDR3 is TGTGCCAGCAGTTCACGGCAACGCAATGAGCAGTTCTTC. It codes for CASSSRQRNEQFF. The V and J genes are TRBV12-3 or TRBV12-4 and TRBJ2-1; no firm D call. This CDR3 is 13 amino acids long. Trimming removed 4 bases from V and 6 bases from J, with 10 bases in between.

This clonotype was seen many times. CDR3 bases: TGTGCCAGCAGTTCTGCTAGCGGGGGGCACAATGAGCAGTTCTTC. Translated: CASSSASGGHNEQFF. The gene calls are TRBV6-6 and TRBJ2-1, with 11 bases identical to TRBD2. CDR3 length: 15 residues. Germline V gene data show CDR1 as MNHNY and CDR2 as SVGAGI (reference sequence). Losses at the gene ends were 4 bases for V and 5 bases for J; bases not matched to a gene: 4.

This clonotype has more than one count but fewer than ten. The chain uses TRBV7-8 and TRBJ2-1; weak D call: TRBD1 (6 bases). The germline V gene has CDR1 SGHVS and CDR2 FQNEAQ. The germline V and J ends were trimmed by 4 bases and 8 bases, with 12 bases remaining between them. The CDR3 has 13 residues. CDR3 coding DNA: TGTGCCAGCAGCTCAAGTACAGGGTATGAGCAGTTCTTC. This sequence encodes CASSSSTGYEQFF.

This chain links TRBV6-2 or TRBV6-3 with TRBJ2-2; no firm D call. The CDR3 loop spans 15 amino acids. V gave up 5 bases and J gave up 5 bases, with 15 bases separating them. CDR1 is MNHEY and CDR2 is SVGEGT in the germline V gene. The chain's CDR3 is CASSHIEGGTGELFF. The CDR3 region has the DNA TGTGCCAGCAGTCACATCGAAGGTGGGACCGGGGAGCTGTTTTTT.

The chain couples TRBV6-6 to TRBJ1-2; a possible D gene is TRBD1 (6 bases). The CDR3 totals 15 residues. Trimming removed 6 bases at V and 4 bases at J, with 18 bases between. Germline CDR1 reads MNHNY; CDR2 reads SVGAGI (reference sequence). The CDR3 loop reads CASSHSPGTSYGYTF. CDR3 coding DNA: TGTGCCAGCAGCCACTCCCCTGGGACAAGCTATGGCTACACCTTC.

This clonotype was observed many times. The chain carries TRBV7-8 and TRBJ2-3, with no clear D. The CDR3 contains 15 residues. The germline CDR1 and CDR2 sequences are SGHVS and FQNEAQ. The ends were cut back, 3 bases at V and 0 bases at J, with 10 bases in the middle. Here the CDR3 reads CASSFFRTSTDTQYF. The CDR3 DNA sequence: TGTGCCAGCAGCTTTTTTCGGACCAGCACAGATACGCAGTATTTT.

The chain employs TRBV6-5 and TRBJ1-1; D is possibly TRBD1 (5 bases). The germline V gene has CDR1 MNHEY and CDR2 SVGAGI. Trimming took off 2 bases at V and 1 base at J, with 14 bases between the two ends. This CDR3 is 16 amino acids long. The CDR3 sequence is CASSYPTMGGNTEAFF. The CDR3 DNA reads as TGTGCCAGCAGTTACCCGACGATGGGGGGGAACACTGAAGCTTTCTTT.

Notes on this clonotype: This clone may be a read error of a much larger clone one base away. J is TRBJ2-7 and V is TRBV7-8; 15 bases line up with TRBD2. The CDR3 spans 16 residues. Germline values: CDR1 SGHVS, CDR2 FQNEAQ. The CDR3 DNA reads as TGTGCCAGCGGACTAGCGGGGGGGTCAAGCTCCTACGGGCAGTACTTC. This codes for CASGLAGGSSSYGQYF.

The chain employs TRBV4-1 and TRBJ2-1; D is unresolved. The CDR3 contains 14 residues. V lost 2 bases and J lost 1, with 6 bases in between. The germline gives CDR1 MGHRA, CDR2 YSYEKL. The CDR3 sequence is CASSQIGSYNEQFF. CDR3 sequence (DNA): TGCGCCAGCAGCCAAATAGGTTCCTACAATGAGCAGTTCTTC.

This clonotype occurred many times. This chain uses TRBV7-2 with TRBJ1-1; 8 bases are shared with TRBD1. Per the germline V gene, CDR1 is SGHTA and CDR2 is FQGNSA. The length of the CDR3 is 14 residues. V trimming: 5 bases; J trimming: 4 bases; junction bases outside the gene matches: 6. CDR3 protein: CASSRETGVTEAFF. CDR3 nucleotide sequence: TGTGCCAGCAGCCGCGAGACAGGGGTCACTGAAGCTTTCTTT.

This rearrangement joins TRBV6-6 to TRBJ1-2; tentative D call: TRBD1 (5 bases). This CDR3 comprises 15 residues. Trimming took off 6 bases at V and 6 bases at J, with 20 bases between the two ends. Germline loops: CDR1 MNHNY, CDR2 SVGAGI (reference sequence). CDR3 DNA: TGTGCCAGCAGGGCCTCTCTGGGGGTTTCGGATGGCTACACCTTC. The encoded protein is CASRASLGVSDGYTF.

The V gene is TRBV7-6, the J gene TRBJ1-2; no clear D. The CDR3 totals 13 residues. V lost 5 bases, J lost 0 bases, and 7 bases lay in between. Germline CDR1 is SGHVS and CDR2 is FNYEAQ. The CDR3 coding sequence is TGTGCCAGCAGCCCCCCCACTAACTATGGCTACACCTTC. This encodes CASSPPTNYGYTF. Variable domain in full (rest from reference TRBV7-6 and TRBJ1-2): GAGVSQSPRYKVTKRGQDVALRCDPISGHVSLYWYRQALGQGPEFLTYFNYEAQQDKSGLPNDRFSAERPEGSISTLTIQRTEQRDSAMYRCASSPPTNYGYTFGSGTRLTVV.

This clonotype was counted only a few times. The chain has TRBV12-3 or TRBV12-4 and TRBJ1-1; 8 nucleotides match TRBD1. CDR3 length: 14 residues. V trimming: 0 bases; J trimming: 11 bases; junction bases outside the gene matches: 8. The CDR3 bases are TGTGCCAGCAGTTTAGCCGCCGCGGACAGGGAGGCTTTCTTT. Amino acids: CASSLAAADREAFF.